Following are 20 T cell receptor beta chains from one sample sequenced in a study of STAT5B mutations in CD4+ large granular lymphocyte leukemia. TCRdb's copy holds only in-frame clones and misses some; the assay was immunoSEQ multiplex PCR. The repertoire holds about 29,000 clones, with under 85% as singletons. Specimen: CD4+ T cells from blood buffy coats. Receptor source: a human donor in good health.

DNA for the CDR3: TGCGCCAGCAGCACCCATTCGGATACGCAGTATTTT. The encoded protein is CASSTHSDTQYF. This chain connects TRBV5-1 to TRBJ2-3; D ambiguous. Trimming pared 4 bases from V and 6 bases from J, leaving 9 bases between. Germline CDR1 SGHRS, CDR2 YFSETQ. There are 12 residues in the CDR3.

This chain joins TRBV29-1 and TRBJ2-3; D gene uncertain. CDR1 SQVTM and CDR2 ANQGSEA come from the germline V gene. The CDR3 contains 10 residues. V was trimmed by 7 bases and J by 1 base, leaving 3 bases between them. The CDR3 DNA reads TGCAGCGGACGCACAGATACGCAGTATTTT. This encodes CSGRTDTQYF.

This chain uses TRBV5-4 with TRBJ2-1; 8 bases map to TRBD2. The J segment lost 2 bases and the V segment lost 4 bases, leaving 5 bases of the junction unmatched. CDR1 is SGHNT, CDR2 YYREEE, per germline (reference sequence). This CDR3 is 15 amino acids long. The CDR3, as DNA: TGTGCCAGCAGCGCAGCGGGGGAACCCTACAATGAGCAGTTCTTC. This sequence encodes CASSAAGEPYNEQFF.

The chain combines TRBV29-1 with TRBJ1-2; D remains ambiguous. The CDR3 sequence is 12 residues long. Trimming pared 4 bases from V and 3 bases from J, leaving 9 bases between. Germline V gene lookup returns CDR1 SQVTM and CDR2 ANQGSEA. Here the CDR3 reads CSVAATDYGYTF. CDR3 bases: TGCAGCGTTGCGGCAACCGACTATGGCTACACCTTC. Based on the CDR3 plus reference TRBV29-1 and TRBJ1-2, the full variable domain is SAVISQKPSRDICQRGTSLTIQCQVDSQVTMMFWYRQQPGQSLTLIATANQGSEATYESGFVIDKFPISRPNLTFSTLTVSNMSPEDSSIYLCSVAATDYGYTFGSGTRLTVV.

As to this clone: The same CDR3 can be traced to other DNA sequences in this sample. V gene TRBV18 combines with J gene TRBJ2-3; D remains ambiguous. The CDR3 loop spans 13 amino acids. Germline assignment: CDR1 KGHSH and CDR2 LQKENI. Trimming left V 2 bases short and J 1 base short, with 4 bases between. This chain's CDR3 is CASSPSGTDTQYF. The CDR3 bases are TGTGCCAGCTCACCATCTGGCACAGATACGCAGTATTTT. The full variable domain, completed using reference TRBV18 and TRBJ2-3, is NAGVMQNPRHLVRRRGQEARLRCSPMKGHSHVYWYRQLPEEGLKFMVYLQKENIIDESGMPKERFSAEFPKEGPSILRIQQVVRGDSAAYFCASSPSGTDTQYFGPGTRLTVL.

This clone was observed a handful of times. The genes are TRBV20-1 and TRBJ1-1; possibly TRBD1 for D (6 bases). Per the germline V gene, CDR1 is DFQATT and CDR2 is SNEGSKA (reference sequence). CDR3 length: 11 amino acids. Between the trimmed V and J ends, which lost 6 bases and 7 bases, there was a span of 12 bases. CDR3 region: CSAGATVEAFF. The CDR3 DNA follows: TGCAGTGCGGGGGCAACGGTTGAAGCTTTCTTT.

This clone appeared a few times. The chain couples TRBV5-6 to TRBJ2-6; no clear D gene. Germline V gives CDR1 SGHDT, CDR2 YYEEEE. Trimming cost V 4 bases and J 2 bases, with 4 bases left between them. The CDR3 runs 13 residues. The CDR3 nucleotides read TGTGCCAGCAGCCTTGCTGGGGCCAACGTCCTGACTTTC. It translates to CASSLAGANVLTF.

The V call is TRBV18, the J call TRBJ1-1, with 7 bases aligning to TRBD1. The CDR3 is 14 amino acids. From germline, CDR1 is KGHSH and CDR2 LQKENI. J gave up 2 bases and V 6 bases, and 6 bases lay outside the gene matches. The CDR3 nucleotides are TGTGCCAGCTCTCAAGGGACAGCAAACACTGAAGCTTTCTTT. Protein sequence: CASSQGTANTEAFF.

The chain uses TRBV6-5 and TRBJ2-7, with D perhaps TRBD1 or TRBD2 (5 bases each). This CDR3 has 14 residues. With 4 bases removed from V and 2 bases from J, the gap between germline ends came to 12 bases. Germline CDR1 and CDR2: MNHEY and SVGAGI. The CDR3 DNA reads TGTGCCAGCAGTTCTTCACGGGGACCCTACGAGCAGTACTTC. Translated: CASSSSRGPYEQYF.

The chain has TRBV7-2 and TRBJ2-2; D might be TRBD2 (7 bases). Trimming removed 1 base from V and 1 base from J, with 16 bases in between. CDR1 is SGHTA, CDR2 FQGNSA, per germline. The CDR3 loop spans 18 amino acids. CDR3 sequence reads: CASSLGPRGTKNTGELFF. The CDR3 DNA is TGTGCCAGCAGCTTAGGCCCAAGGGGGACTAAGAACACCGGGGAGCTGTTTTTT.

The chain employs TRBV9 and TRBJ2-3, with 7 bases identical to TRBD2. CDR1 and CDR2 from the germline V gene are SGDLS and YYNGEE. V shed 2 bases and J 4 bases; nucleotides not matched to a gene: 4. CDR3 length equals 14 residues. The CDR3 DNA sequence: TGTGCCAGCAGCGTTGGACTAGTCCCAGATACGCAGTATTTT. Amino acids: CASSVGLVPDTQYF.

This chain connects TRBV18 to TRBJ1-1; no clear D. In germline, CDR1 is KGHSH, CDR2 LQKENI. CDR3 size: 13 residues. V lost 3 bases, J lost 1 base, and 6 bases lay in between. CDR3 protein: CASSPLWNTEAFF. CDR3 DNA: TGTGCCAGCTCACCGTTATGGAACACTGAAGCTTTCTTT.

The chain combines TRBV18 with TRBJ2-2, with 9 positions matching TRBD1. The germline gives CDR1 KGHSH, CDR2 LQKENI. V trimming: 3 bases; J trimming: 5 bases; junction bases outside the gene matches: 1. CDR3 length: 14 residues. Here the CDR3 DNA reads TGTGCCAGCTCACCGACAGGGGGTACCGGGGAGCTGTTTTTT. Amino acid sequence: CASSPTGGTGELFF.

This rearrangement joins TRBV14 to TRBJ2-5, with no clear D. The germline V gene has CDR1 SGHDN and CDR2 FVKESK. The CDR3 has 12 amino acids. Trimming removed 1 base from V and 5 bases from J, with 5 bases in between. The CDR3 DNA follows: TGTGCCAGCAGCCAAGCCAGGGAGACCCAGTACTTC. Protein: CASSQARETQYF.

The rearrangement uses TRBV29-1 and TRBJ2-7; TRBD2 aligns across 11 bases. The CDR3 runs 15 residues. Germline lookup yields CDR1 SQVTM and CDR2 ANQGSEA. Trimming removed 5 bases from V and 7 bases from J; junction bases left unmatched: 13. CDR3 region: CSVRASGGPAWEQYF. The CDR3 coding sequence is TGCAGCGTTCGGGCTAGCGGGGGGCCTGCGTGGGAGCAGTACTTC.

V is TRBV9 and J is TRBJ2-1; perhaps TRBD2 as D (5 bases). With 4 bases removed from V and 1 base from J, the gap between germline ends came to 15 bases. The germline gives CDR1 SGDLS, CDR2 YYNGEE. This CDR3 is 16 amino acids long. In DNA form, the CDR3 reads TGTGCCAGCAGCCTTTTCTCGGGGTTATCCTACAATGAGCAGTTCTTC. Translating it yields CASSLFSGLSYNEQFF.

The V gene is TRBV7-2, the J gene TRBJ2-1; a weak D match, TRBD1 (6 bases). Trimming took 2 bases from V and 8 from J, leaving 10 bases between them. Germline CDR1 and CDR2: SGHTA and FQGNSA. CDR3 length: 13 residues. CDR3: CASSLSDSHEQFF. The CDR3 DNA reads TGTGCCAGCAGCTTATCGGACAGCCATGAGCAGTTCTTC.

This clone was counted a single time. The chain carries TRBV19 and TRBJ1-5; 10 nucleotides match TRBD1. The CDR3 has 16 residues. The germline CDR1 and CDR2 sequences are LNHDA and SQIVND (reference sequence). V trimming: 5 bases; J trimming: 2 bases; junction bases outside the gene matches: 6. The CDR3 spells CASSGTGVRRNQPQHF. CDR3 sequence (DNA): TGTGCCAGTAGTGGGACAGGGGTGCGGCGCAATCAGCCCCAGCATTTT.

This chain links TRBV7-2 with TRBJ2-1; tentative D call: TRBD1 (6 bases). CDR3 length: 15 amino acids. The germline V gene encodes CDR1 SGHTA and CDR2 FQGNSA. The V end was cut by 1 base, the J end by 4 bases, with 11 bases between. The CDR3 DNA reads as TGTGCCAGCAGCTTAGGGCAGGGGAAATACAATGAGCAGTTCTTC. Encoded protein: CASSLGQGKYNEQFF.

This clone appeared a few times. The chain employs TRBV2 and TRBJ2-5, with D perhaps matching TRBD2 (5 bases). Looked up from germline, CDR1 is SNHLY and CDR2 is FYNNEI. Trimming pared 4 bases from V and 5 bases from J, leaving 5 bases between. The CDR3 runs 11 residues. The chain's CDR3 is CASSGRETQYF. DNA of the CDR3: TGTGCCAGCAGTGGGAGGGAGACCCAGTACTTC.